This TCR beta chain was sequenced during a study of T-cell memory formation after mild COVID-19. This clonotype has a count of ten or more. Between the trimmed V and J ends, which lost 8 bases and 0 bases, there was a span of 21 bases. The CDR3 contains 17 residues. The germline gives CDR1 LNHDA, CDR2 SQIVND (reference sequence). Each CDR3 protein gets one entry after TCRdb re-called the 5' RACE reads with MiXCR. The repertoire holds roughly 14,000 distinct CDR3 sequences, with 20% to 30% as singletons. This TCR came from a man between 18 and 29 years old who had mild COVID-19 (a few samples of this study predate the infection). Cell type and time point are not known. What was sequenced was PBMCs or a T cell subset sorted from them (not recorded which). V gene TRBV19 combines with J gene TRBJ2-3; either TRBD1 or TRBD2 may fit D (5 bases each). The CDR3: CASLPRGRLKSTDTQYF. The CDR3 DNA is TGTGCCAGTCTTCCGAGGGGACGGTTGAAAAGCACAGATACGCAGTATTTT.